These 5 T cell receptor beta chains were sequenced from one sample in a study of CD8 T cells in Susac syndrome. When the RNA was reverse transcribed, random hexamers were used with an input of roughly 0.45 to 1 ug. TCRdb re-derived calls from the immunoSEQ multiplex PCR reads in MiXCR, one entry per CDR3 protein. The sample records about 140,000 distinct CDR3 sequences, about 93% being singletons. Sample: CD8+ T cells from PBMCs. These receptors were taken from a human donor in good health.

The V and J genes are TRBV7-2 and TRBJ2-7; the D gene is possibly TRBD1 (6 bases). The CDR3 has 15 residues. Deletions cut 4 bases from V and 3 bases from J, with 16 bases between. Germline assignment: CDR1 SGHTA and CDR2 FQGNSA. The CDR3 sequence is CASSWGLGLSYEQYF. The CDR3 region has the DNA TGTGCCAGCAGCTGGGGGCTAGGTTTGAGCTACGAGCAGTACTTC.

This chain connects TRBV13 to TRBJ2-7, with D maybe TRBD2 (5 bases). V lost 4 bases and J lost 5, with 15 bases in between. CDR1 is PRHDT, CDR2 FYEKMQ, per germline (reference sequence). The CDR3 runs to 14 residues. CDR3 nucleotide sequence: TGTGCCAGCAGCTCTCGGACTGGGGTCAACGAGCAGTACTTC. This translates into CASSSRTGVNEQYF.

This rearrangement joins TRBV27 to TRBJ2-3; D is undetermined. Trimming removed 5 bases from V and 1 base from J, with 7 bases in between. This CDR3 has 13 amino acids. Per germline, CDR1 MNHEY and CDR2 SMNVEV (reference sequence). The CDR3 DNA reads TGTGCCAGCAGTACCTTCGGCACAGATACGCAGTATTTT. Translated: CASSTFGTDTQYF.

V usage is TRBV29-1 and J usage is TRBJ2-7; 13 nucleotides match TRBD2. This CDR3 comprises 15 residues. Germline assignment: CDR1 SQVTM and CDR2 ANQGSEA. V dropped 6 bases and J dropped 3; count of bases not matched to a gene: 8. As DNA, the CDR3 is TGCAGCGTCTGGGGACTAGCGGGACAGCACTACGAGCAGTACTTC. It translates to CSVWGLAGQHYEQYF.

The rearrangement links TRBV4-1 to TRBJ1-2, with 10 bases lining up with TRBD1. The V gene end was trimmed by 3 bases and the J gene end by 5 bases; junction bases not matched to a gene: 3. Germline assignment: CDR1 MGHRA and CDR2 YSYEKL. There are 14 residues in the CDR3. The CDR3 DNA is TGCGCCAGCAGCCACCCGGGACAGGGGTATGGCTACACCTTC. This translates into CASSHPGQGYGYTF.